The rows below give T cell receptor beta chains drawn from one sample of a study of T cells after yellow fever vaccination. TCRdb passed the 5' RACE reads through MiXCR, listing each CDR3 protein once. The sample includes roughly 99,000 distinct CDR3 sequences, approximately 5.5% seen only once; the top ten take approximately 39%. The sample in question was CD8+ T cells sorted from PBMCs, obtained 10 days after the yellow fever booster vaccination. Receptors originate from a man aged 18 to 29 who received the YFV17D yellow fever vaccine. CDR3s leave out the opening cysteine and the closing phenylalanine or tryptophan.

v_call: TRBV6-5
cdr3_aa: ASSYTAGSTNEKLF

v_call: TRBV9
cdr3_aa: ASSPTQGVEF

v_call: TRBV29-1
cdr3_aa: SVAVSTGRTEAF

v_call: TRBV5-5
cdr3_aa: ASSSSGTGWTEAF

v_call: TRBV9
cdr3_aa: ASSPSGFSTDTQY

v_call: TRBV7-9
cdr3_aa: ASALQLRGRGHGNYGYT

v_call: TRBV4-1
cdr3_aa: ASSHLGLEGGELF

v_call: TRBV29-1
cdr3_aa: SVQTLSSYEQY

v_call: TRBV29-1
cdr3_aa: SVEVGLSNTEAF

v_call: TRBV5-1
cdr3_aa: ASSSGQGFSPQETQY

v_call: TRBV20-1
cdr3_aa: SGLKRLSSYNEQL

v_call: TRBV19
cdr3_aa: ASSISPGEVHYNEQF

v_call: TRBV7-9
cdr3_aa: ASSLLSGVVYEQF

v_call: TRBV12-3/TRBV12-4
cdr3_aa: ASSLNPTDTQY

v_call: TRBV7-6
cdr3_aa: ASSPGTGLRYNEQF

v_call: TRBV27
cdr3_aa: ASSLWTGELF

v_call: TRBV28
cdr3_aa: ASAGQGNTEAF

v_call: TRBV9
cdr3_aa: ASSDDGHETQY

v_call: TRBV19
cdr3_aa: ASSIERVIYNEQF

v_call: TRBV6-2/TRBV6-3
cdr3_aa: ASSDSIGVGYT

v_call: TRBV7-8
cdr3_aa: ASSAPGRDQETQY

v_call: TRBV25-1
cdr3_aa: ASSERASWGNEQF

v_call: TRBV6-2/TRBV6-3
cdr3_aa: ASTAFGGANTQY

v_call: TRBV29-1
cdr3_aa: SEGQGDYGYT

v_call: TRBV28
cdr3_aa: ASSPPRRTGLSGANVLT

v_call: TRBV15
cdr3_aa: ATRRDISETQY

v_call: TRBV5-4
cdr3_aa: ASSSGTGVYEQY

v_call: TRBV29-1
cdr3_aa: SVVRRGGGETQY

v_call: TRBV4-3
cdr3_aa: ASSQGTGPDTQY

v_call: TRBV7-9
cdr3_aa: ASSLSLEETQY

v_call: TRBV12-3/TRBV12-4
cdr3_aa: ASSPVEAPTDTQY

v_call: TRBV5-1
cdr3_aa: ASSLTGGETQY

v_call: TRBV7-9
cdr3_aa: ASRETGDSYEQY

v_call: TRBV7-9
cdr3_aa: ASSPPAGRETQY

v_call: TRBV4-1
cdr3_aa: ASSQLGEQETQY

v_call: TRBV29-1
cdr3_aa: SVEVRTSGGNPIGELF

v_call: TRBV6-2/TRBV6-3
cdr3_aa: ASSYARVGGTQPQH

v_call: TRBV12-3/TRBV12-4
cdr3_aa: ASRLAGSSYNEQF

v_call: TRBV23-1
cdr3_aa: ASSRIAGLTDTQY

v_call: TRBV7-9
cdr3_aa: ASGSPDGSGYT

v_call: TRBV19
cdr3_aa: ASTIGGWTEAF

v_call: TRBV5-5
cdr3_aa: ASSYRNRVAEKLF

v_call: TRBV11-2
cdr3_aa: ASSLGRGRVGSQY

v_call: TRBV20-1
cdr3_aa: SASGAGEQF

v_call: TRBV3-1
cdr3_aa: ASSPRAGANVLT

v_call: TRBV4-3
cdr3_aa: ASSQDMILAAYNEQF

v_call: TRBV5-6
cdr3_aa: ASSFYREVAGELF

v_call: TRBV7-9
cdr3_aa: ASQGSGGAIPYNEQF

v_call: TRBV24-1
cdr3_aa: ATMAENQETQY

v_call: TRBV6-6
cdr3_aa: ASSWVDRAANTGELF